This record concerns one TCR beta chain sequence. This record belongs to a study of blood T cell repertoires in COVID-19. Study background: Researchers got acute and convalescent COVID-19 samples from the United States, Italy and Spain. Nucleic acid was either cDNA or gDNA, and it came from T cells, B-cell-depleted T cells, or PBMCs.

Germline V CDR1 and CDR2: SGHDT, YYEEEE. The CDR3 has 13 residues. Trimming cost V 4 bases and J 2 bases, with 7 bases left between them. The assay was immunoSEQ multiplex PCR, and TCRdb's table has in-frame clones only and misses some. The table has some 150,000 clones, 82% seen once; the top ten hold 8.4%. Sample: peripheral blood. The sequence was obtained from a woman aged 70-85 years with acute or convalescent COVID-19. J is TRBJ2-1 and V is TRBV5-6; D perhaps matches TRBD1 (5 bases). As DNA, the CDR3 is TGTGCCAGCAGCCGACAGCCCTACAATGAGCAGTTCTTC. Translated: CASSRQPYNEQFF.